The 32 T cell receptor beta chains reported below all come from one sample, sequenced in a study of human T cells and chemical hapten exposure. Time point here: patch test 3, about 24 weeks after DPC sensitization. The treatment denotes: therapeutic diphenylcyclopropenone sensitization with weekly scalp DPC. TCRdb re-called the RACE reads with MiXCR, one entry per CDR3 protein. This sample has 150,000 to 200,000 distinct CDR3 sequences, with 28% found just once. The sample was whole blood, taken in connection with sensitization to the hapten diphenylcyclopropenone (DPC). These receptors were obtained from a woman under 30 with alopecia areata. Some clones in this sample may be carry-over from other donors' samples.

This rearrangement joins TRBV20-1 to TRBJ2-3, with unresolved D. CDR1 DFQATT and CDR2 SNEGSKA come from the germline V gene (reference sequence). The ends were cut back, 6 bases at V and 5 bases at J, with 6 bases in the middle. CDR3 length: 10 amino acids. The CDR3 bases are TGCAGTGCCAAAATAGATACGCAGTATTTT. Protein sequence: CSAKIDTQYF.

This chain links TRBV25-1 with TRBJ1-5; D is perhaps TRBD2 (7 bases). The end of the DNA aligns better with TRBJ2-3, so the J call may be wrong. CDR1 and CDR2 from the germline V gene are MGHDK and SYGVNS. The CDR3 length is 13 residues. This CDR3 is CASSGGGNQPQYF. The CDR3 coding sequence is TGTGCCAGCAGTGGGGGGGGCAATCAGCCCCAGTATTTT.

V is TRBV4-1 and J is TRBJ1-1, with 8 bases that match TRBD1. CDR1 MGHRA and CDR2 YSYEKL come from the germline V gene. After removal of 1 base from V and 1 base from J, the junction contained 8 bases not matched to a gene. CDR3 length: 17 amino acids. Here the CDR3 reads CASSQVPRTGKNTEAFF. Here the CDR3 DNA reads TGCGCCAGCAGCCAAGTACCCCGGACAGGGAAGAACACTGAAGCTTTCTTT.

This clonotype was counted a few times. This rearrangement joins TRBV7-3 to TRBJ1-3, with no clear D. Per germline, CDR1 SGHTA and CDR2 FQGTGA. Trimming cost V 0 bases and J 0 bases, with 15 bases left between them. CDR3 length: 18 residues. The CDR3 coding sequence is TGTGCCAGCAGCTTAACGAGTTCGGATCTTCACTCTGGAAACACCATATATTTT. Protein product: CASSLTSSDLHSGNTIYF.

In its sample, this clonotype was seen a few times. This sequence joins TRBV6-5 and TRBJ2-7, with 9 bases fitting TRBD1. The trim removed 8 bases at V and 7 bases at J, leaving 15 bases unmatched. The germline V gene has CDR1 MNHEY and CDR2 SVGAGI. CDR3 length: 15 amino acids. The DNA of the CDR3 is TGTGCCAGCGGCAACGTCGGGACAGGGTCGGGAGAGCAGTACTTC. The encoded protein is CASGNVGTGSGEQYF.

This clonotype was found a few times. The chain is built from TRBV7-9 and TRBJ2-7; D not certain. Germline CDR1 and CDR2: SEHNR and FQNEAQ (reference sequence). Trimming pared 1 base from V and 8 bases from J, leaving 6 bases between. The CDR3 extends over 11 amino acids. The CDR3 loop is CASSLGLQQYF. CDR3 nucleotide sequence: TGTGCCAGCAGCTTAGGACTTCAGCAGTACTTC.

The chain links TRBV10-3 to TRBJ1-1; the D is unclear. V lost 9 bases to trimming and J lost 4 bases, with 9 bases between them. The CDR3 runs 11 residues. Germline V gives CDR1 ENHRY, CDR2 SYGVKD. CDR3 residues: CAISEATEAFF. Written as DNA, the CDR3 is TGTGCCATATCTGAGGCCACTGAAGCTTTCTTT.

The rearrangement links TRBV4-1 to TRBJ2-5; weak D call: TRBD1 (6 bases). This CDR3 is built from 15 residues. The V end lost 1 base, the J end lost 5 bases, and 14 bases lay between the germline ends. From germline, CDR1 is MGHRA and CDR2 YSYEKL. DNA for the CDR3: TGCGCCAGCAGCCAAGCCCGGCCAGGGGAGGAGACCCAGTACTTC. It specifies CASSQARPGEETQYF.

This clonotype was found a few times. The V and J genes are TRBV12-3 or TRBV12-4 and TRBJ2-1; the D call may be TRBD1 or TRBD2 (5 bases each). This CDR3 has 13 amino acids. The germline V and J ends were trimmed by 4 bases and 4 bases, with 8 bases remaining between them. The CDR3 coding sequence is TGTGCCAGCAGTTCCGGGACGTACAATGAGCAGTTCTTC. This sequence encodes CASSSGTYNEQFF.

The sample holds a few counts of this clonotype. V usage is TRBV19 and J usage is TRBJ2-7; D unclear. The germline gives CDR1 LNHDA, CDR2 SQIVND (reference sequence). The CDR3 covers 13 residues. Between the trimmed V and J ends, which lost 5 bases and 2 bases, there was a span of 10 bases. CDR3 nucleotides: TGTGCCAGTAGTGAAAGTGGCCCCTACGAGCAGTACTTC. Amino acid sequence: CASSESGPYEQYF.

Turning to this clonotype: Sequence at one end of the junction differs from germline and may be a read error. The V and J genes are TRBV12-3 or TRBV12-4 and TRBJ2-3, with 7 bases matching TRBD2. The CDR3 runs 15 residues. CDR3: CAGSIRGGRTDTQYF. The CDR3 region has the DNA TGTGCCGGCAGTATCCGTGGCGGGAGAACAGATACGCAGTATTTT.

The V and J genes are TRBV4-3 and TRBJ1-6, with 9 bases matching TRBD1. The CDR3 is 16 residues long. J lost 8 bases, V lost 2 bases, and 7 bases had no gene match. Germline CDR1 reads LGHNA; CDR2 reads YSLEER. The chain's CDR3 is CASSQQTGGIHSPLHF. The DNA for the CDR3 is TGCGCCAGCAGCCAACAGACAGGGGGGATTCATTCACCCCTCCACTTT.

Worth noting for this clonotype: This sequence may be a read error, since a much larger clone differs from it by one base. The V and J genes are TRBV4-1 and TRBJ2-3; tentatively, D is TRBD2 (7 bases). Germline CDR1 reads MGHRA; CDR2 reads YSYEKL. The CDR3 has 15 residues. CDR3 amino acids: CASSQEQGREDTRYF. CDR3 nucleotide sequence: TGCGCCAGCAGCCAAGAGCAGGGGAGGGAAGATACGCGGTATTTT.

This clonotype occurred once. One base away lies a much larger clone, so this may be a sequencing read error. V and J are TRBV5-6 and TRBJ2-2, with D unclear. This CDR3 region has 12 residues. The V gene lost 1 base and the J gene lost 4 bases, with 2 bases spanning the gap. Germline V gives CDR1 SGHDT, CDR2 YYEEEE. In nucleotides, the CDR3 is TGTGCCAGCAGCTTGCCCACCGGGGAGCTGTTTTTT. Protein sequence: CASSLPTGELFF.

The genes are TRBV7-3 and TRBJ1-1; D unclear. CDR3 length: 13 residues. V was shortened by 2 bases and J by 4 bases, with 8 bases between the two germline ends. From germline, CDR1 is SGHTA and CDR2 FQGTGA. CDR3: CASSLWITTEAFF. The CDR3 nucleotides read TGTGCCAGCAGCTTATGGATCACCACTGAAGCTTTCTTT.

The J gene is TRBJ2-7, the V gene TRBV10-3, with D perhaps TRBD2 (6 bases). The CDR3 length is 15 residues. CDR1 and CDR2 from the germline V gene are ENHRY and SYGVKD. The V and J ends lost 0 bases and 2 bases respectively, with 11 bases between them. CDR3 protein: CAISESVAVTYEQYF. The CDR3, as DNA: TGTGCCATCAGTGAGTCGGTAGCGGTAACCTACGAGCAGTACTTC.

This clonotype was detected a few times. The chain recombines TRBV7-2 with TRBJ2-7, with D tentatively TRBD1 or TRBD2 (5 bases each). Between the trimmed V and J ends, which lost 4 bases and 6 bases, there was a span of 19 bases. CDR1 is SGHTA, CDR2 FQGNSA, per germline. There are 15 residues in the CDR3. CDR3 nucleotide sequence: TGTGCCAGCAGCTCCTCCGTAGGGGCTGGGGGCGAGCAGTACTTC. This encodes CASSSSVGAGGEQYF.

The table lists this clonotype with a few counts. The V and J genes are TRBV7-9 and TRBJ2-7; D may be TRBD1 (6 bases). Germline CDR1 is SEHNR and CDR2 is FQNEAQ (reference sequence). V was trimmed by 5 bases and J by 9 bases, leaving 11 bases between them. The CDR3 loop spans 11 amino acids. CDR3 residues: CASSTGFWQYF. CDR3 DNA sequence: TGTGCCAGCAGCACAGGGTTCTGGCAGTACTTC.

Many counts were recorded for this clonotype. CDR3 sequence: CSVRADLYTGELFF. The CDR3 DNA follows: TGCAGCGTAAGGGCAGACTTGTACACCGGGGAGCTGTTTTTT. The chain carries TRBV29-1 and TRBJ2-2; D gene uncertain. Trimming took off 6 bases at V and 3 bases at J, with 14 bases between the two ends. Looked up from germline, CDR1 is SQVTM and CDR2 is ANQGSEA. CDR3 length equals 14 residues.

The chain uses TRBV5-1 and TRBJ1-6; a weak D match, TRBD1 (5 bases). This CDR3 spans 14 amino acids. Germline lookup yields CDR1 SGHRS and CDR2 YFSETQ. V was shortened by 2 bases and J by 6 bases, with 9 bases between the two germline ends. In DNA, the CDR3 is TGCGCCAGCAGCTTCGGGGCAGTTAATTCACCCCTCCACTTT. It translates to CASSFGAVNSPLHF. Full variable domain (rest looked up from reference TRBV5-1 and TRBJ1-6): KAGVTQTPRYLIKTRGQQVTLSCSPISGHRSVSWYQQTPGQGLQFLFEYFSETQRNKGNFPGRFSGRQFSNSRSEMNVSTLELGDSALYLCASSFGAVNSPLHFGNGTRLTVT.

This clonotype showed up just a few times. This CDR3 reads CGFCCGYTF. The CDR3 coding sequence is TGCGGGTTCTGTTGCGGCTACACCTTC. The V call is TRBV20-1, the J call TRBJ1-2; D gene uncertain. The CDR3 covers 9 residues. Germline CDR1 and CDR2: DFQATT and SNEGSKA (reference sequence).

This clonotype appeared many times. The V gene is TRBV7-3, the J gene TRBJ1-5; D may be TRBD1 (6 bases). The CDR3 has 16 residues. Germline V gene data show CDR1 as SGHTA and CDR2 as FQGTGA. Trimming took off 3 bases at V and 3 bases at J, with 15 bases between the two ends. Here the CDR3 DNA reads TGTGCCAGCAGCTTCCCTTCGGGGGGGCTCAATCAGCCCCAGCATTTT. Its protein product is CASSFPSGGLNQPQHF. The full variable domain, in which reference TRBV7-3 and TRBJ1-5 provide the parts outside the CDR3, is GAGVSQTPSNKVTEKGKYVELRCDPISGHTALYWYRQSLGQGPEFLIYFQGTGAADDSGLPNDRFFAVRPEGSVSTLKIQRTERGDSAVYLCASSFPSGGLNQPQHFGDGTRLSIL.

This clonotype showed up many times. The chain carries TRBV2 and TRBJ1-2; 8 bases fit TRBD1. This CDR3 is built from 13 residues. Per the germline V gene, CDR1 is SNHLY and CDR2 is FYNNEI. V lost 6 bases and J lost 4; bases outside the gene matches: 4. The CDR3 loop reads CASRGDRGYGYTF. The CDR3 DNA is TGTGCCAGCAGAGGAGACAGGGGCTATGGCTACACCTTC.

The sample holds a few counts of this clonotype. J is TRBJ2-3 and V is TRBV30, with D tentatively TRBD1 or TRBD2 (6 bases each). The germline V gene has CDR1 GTSNPN and CDR2 SVGIG (reference sequence). The CDR3 is made up of 15 amino acids. The V end lost 4 bases, the J end lost 5 bases, and 19 bases lay between the germline ends. The CDR3 region is CAWIVGGLGGDTQYF. The CDR3 nucleotides are TGTGCCTGGATTGTAGGGGGGCTCGGTGGAGATACGCAGTATTTT.

A few counts support this clonotype. The gene calls are TRBV5-1 and TRBJ2-5; a possible D gene is TRBD1 (6 bases). CDR1 is SGHRS, CDR2 YFSETQ, per germline. The length of the CDR3 is 14 residues. V gave up 3 bases and J gave up 2 bases, with 11 bases separating them. The CDR3 spells CASSSNRVQETQYF. In DNA, the CDR3 is TGCGCCAGCAGCTCGAACAGGGTTCAAGAGACCCAGTACTTC.

The J gene is TRBJ2-1, the V gene TRBV10-2, with TRBD2 as a possible D gene (5 bases). Looked up from germline, CDR1 is WSHSY and CDR2 is SAAADI. V lost 6 bases to trimming and J lost 0 bases, with 12 bases between them. The length of the CDR3 is 15 residues. The CDR3 region has the DNA TGCGCCAGCAGGCTTACTAGAAGCTCCTACAATGAGCAGTTCTTC. Its translation: CASRLTRSSYNEQFF.

This clonotype was counted only a few times. This chain connects TRBV5-5 to TRBJ2-4, with 9 bases lining up with TRBD2. The V segment lost 0 bases and the J segment 6 bases; nucleotides outside the gene matches: 16. Germline loops: CDR1 SGHKS, CDR2 YYEKEE (reference sequence). CDR3 length: 19 residues. The CDR3 is CASSLGSGRPMRGGNIQYF. The CDR3, as DNA: TGTGCCAGCAGCTTGGGTTCGGGCCGCCCAATGCGGGGGGGAAACATTCAGTACTTC.

This clonotype was picked up a small number of times. The chain joins TRBV4-2 to TRBJ1-1, with D perhaps matching TRBD1 (5 bases). Trimming shortened V by 0 bases and J by 6 bases, and 8 bases separated the two germline ends. The CDR3 has 13 amino acids. Germline V gene lookup returns CDR1 LGHNA and CDR2 YNFKEQ. The CDR3 bases are TGTGCCAGCAGCCAAGATCGGGACCCTGAAGCTTTCTTT. Its translation is CASSQDRDPEAFF.

This clonotype was detected a few times. The gene calls are TRBV20-1 and TRBJ1-1; the D is unclear. CDR3 length: 14 amino acids. The germline gives CDR1 DFQATT, CDR2 SNEGSKA (reference sequence). Deletions cut 3 bases from V and 1 base from J, with 12 bases between. Here the CDR3 DNA reads TGCAGTGCTAGTCTACAGTCGACGAACACTGAAGCTTTCTTT. Translation: CSASLQSTNTEAFF.

This clonotype showed up just a few times. This chain uses TRBV6-5 with TRBJ1-3; 7 bases agree with TRBD1. Germline V gene data show CDR1 as MNHEY and CDR2 as SVGAGI. V shed 4 bases and J 8 bases; nucleotides not matched to a gene: 2. The CDR3 contains 12 residues. CDR3 amino acids: CASSFRGDTIYF. Written as DNA, the CDR3 is TGTGCCAGCAGTTTCAGGGGGGACACCATATATTTT.

The genes are TRBV11-2 and TRBJ2-1, with 10 bases lining up with TRBD2. This CDR3 has 15 residues. V lost 4 bases and J lost 9; bases outside the gene matches: 9. The V gene's germline CDR1 is SGHAT and CDR2 FQNNGV. The CDR3 here is CASSSLAGAPFEQFF. The DNA for the CDR3 is TGTGCCAGCAGCTCCCTAGCGGGGGCCCCTTTTGAGCAGTTCTTC.

The chain couples TRBV4-2 to TRBJ2-1; no clear D. The germline gives CDR1 LGHNA, CDR2 YNFKEQ. V was shortened by 1 base and J by 6 bases, with 10 bases between the two germline ends. This CDR3 has 14 residues. CDR3 nucleotide sequence: TGTGCCAGCAGCCAAGCCCTGAGGACCAATGAGCAGTTCTTC. Amino acids: CASSQALRTNEQFF.